This TCR beta chain was recovered during a study of response to subunit inactivated influenza vaccine. Each CDR3 protein is one row after TCRdb ran MiXCR on the RT-PCR reads. This table has about 700,000 distinct CDR3 sequences, about 15% appearing once. On this clonotype: What it binds is not known.

The V gene end was trimmed by 8 bases and the J gene end by 9 bases; junction bases not matched to a gene: 11. The CDR3 runs 14 residues. The study, taken as a whole, reports: With each seasonal influenza vaccination, the authors suggested, few new T cells are recruited.

This clonotype was obtained from a man aged 50-59 years who received an inactivated influenza vaccine. The V gene is TRBV12-3 or TRBV12-4, the J gene TRBJ2-7, with TRBD2 matching 12 bases. This material consisted of PBMCs from blood, taken about 14 days before vaccination. The CDR3 sequence is CASSLGLAGRGQYF. DNA for the CDR3: TGTGCCAGCTCCCTCGGACTAGCGGGGAGGGGGCAGTACTTC.